Following are 32 T cell receptor beta chains from one sample sequenced in a study of technical replicates of blood from several donors. Method: immunoSEQ multiplex PCR; TCRdb's copy keeps in-frame clones and lacks some. Of some 54,000 clones detected, around 93% appear once; the ten largest clones hold around 4.4%. Sequencing input: PBMCs. The origin of the receptors is a human donor in good health. Some clones in this sample may be carry-over from other donors' samples.

The J gene is TRBJ1-1, the V gene TRBV2, with 10 positions matching TRBD1. The trim removed 8 bases at V and 4 bases at J, leaving 7 bases unmatched. Germline values: CDR1 SNHLY, CDR2 FYNNEI. This CDR3 spans 14 amino acids. The CDR3 loop is CASGVGQGGTEAFF. DNA of the CDR3: TGTGCCAGCGGGGTTGGACAGGGGGGCACTGAAGCTTTCTTT.

The V and J genes are TRBV4-3 and TRBJ2-7; D is uncertain. The V gene's germline CDR1 is LGHNA and CDR2 YSLEER. The ends were cut back, 0 bases at V and 0 bases at J, with 6 bases in the middle. The CDR3 is made up of 14 amino acids. CDR3 coding DNA: TGCGCCAGCAGCCAAGACAGGAACTCCTACGAGCAGTACTTC. Encoded protein: CASSQDRNSYEQYF.

This clone was recorded once. This chain joins TRBV7-2 and TRBJ2-7; tentatively, D is TRBD2 (5 bases). The CDR3 consists of 14 residues. V lost 4 bases and J 7 bases, leaving 17 bases between the germline ends. Germline V CDR1 and CDR2: SGHTA, FQGNSA. CDR3 nucleotide sequence: TGTGCCAGCAGCTACGGAGGCAATTTTAGGGAGCAGTACTTC. Translating it yields CASSYGGNFREQYF.

The chain links TRBV4-3 to TRBJ2-7; no clear D. CDR3 length equals 14 residues. Germline loops: CDR1 LGHNA, CDR2 YSLEER. Trimming removed 3 bases at V and 4 bases at J, with 13 bases between. The CDR3 DNA is TGCGCCAGCAGCCACTCCCGCCTCGGGTACGAGCAGTACTTC. Translation: CASSHSRLGYEQYF.

The V gene is TRBV18, the J gene TRBJ1-1; TRBD1 agrees at 7 bases. Trimming removed 3 bases from V and 6 bases from J; junction bases left unmatched: 7. The CDR3 is made up of 14 amino acids. Germline V gene lookup returns CDR1 KGHSH and CDR2 LQKENI. CDR3: CASSPDRVRAEAFF. Here the CDR3 DNA reads TGTGCCAGCTCACCCGACAGGGTACGCGCTGAAGCTTTCTTT.

CDR3 coding DNA: TGTGCCAGCAGCTATGGGGGCGCGGATGGAAACACCATATATTTT. Its protein product is CASSYGGADGNTIYF. This chain uses TRBV2 with TRBJ1-3, with D perhaps matching TRBD1 (6 bases). The germline gives CDR1 SNHLY, CDR2 FYNNEI. The CDR3 contains 15 residues. V lost 6 bases and J lost 3, with 15 bases in between.

The J gene is TRBJ1-2, the V gene TRBV2; no clear D gene. The CDR3 is 16 residues long. V lost 7 bases to trimming and J lost 7 bases, with 25 bases between them. CDR1 is SNHLY and CDR2 is FYNNEI in the germline V gene. CDR3 loop: CASTAYASVVSVGYTF. The CDR3 DNA reads TGTGCCAGCACAGCCTACGCTAGTGTAGTAAGCGTTGGCTACACCTTC.

This sequence joins TRBV10-3 and TRBJ1-1; the D gene is possibly TRBD1 (5 bases). Trimming stripped 3 bases from V and 3 bases from J, with 8 bases between. Germline CDR1 ENHRY, CDR2 SYGVKD. The CDR3 contains 13 residues. The CDR3 DNA is TGTGCCATCAGTGATAAAGGGGACACTGAAGCTTTCTTT. Translated, it gives CAISDKGDTEAFF.

The V gene is TRBV7-3, the J gene TRBJ2-5; D is ambiguous. This CDR3 contains 13 residues. V shed 5 bases and J shed 5 bases, with 12 bases lying between them. The V gene's germline CDR1 is SGHTA and CDR2 FQGTGA. The CDR3 DNA is TGTGCCAGCAGCCTCTCTAGTCGGGAGACCCAGTACTTC. Protein sequence: CASSLSSRETQYF.

This chain uses TRBV30 with TRBJ1-5; D gene uncertain. The CDR3 is 13 amino acids. V lost 2 bases to trimming and J lost 0 bases, with 5 bases between them. The germline V gene has CDR1 GTSNPN and CDR2 SVGIG (reference sequence). CDR3 coding DNA: TGTGCCTGGAGTACTGATAGCAATCAGCCCCAGCATTTT. Translating gives CAWSTDSNQPQHF.

V is TRBV12-5 and J is TRBJ1-1; no clear D. This CDR3 region has 14 residues. Germline CDR1 reads LGHNT; CDR2 reads FRNRAP. Trimming cost V 6 bases and J 1 base, with 12 bases left between them. CDR3 in amino acids: CASGTNVENTEAFF. Here the CDR3 DNA reads TGTGCTAGTGGCACTAACGTAGAGAACACTGAAGCTTTCTTT.

The V call is TRBV14, the J call TRBJ2-7; D unclear. The V end was cut by 0 bases, the J end by 2 bases, with 11 bases between. In germline, CDR1 is SGHDN, CDR2 FVKESK. The CDR3 has 15 residues. In DNA form, the CDR3 reads TGTGCCAGCAGCCAAGAGGGCAGGTTAACCTACGAGCAGTACTTC. Protein product: CASSQEGRLTYEQYF.

CDR3 region: CALGTGPNSYEQYF. CDR3 bases: TGTGCCTTGGGGACAGGACCCAACTCCTACGAGCAGTACTTC. The chain recombines TRBV10-3 with TRBJ2-7; 8 nucleotides agree with TRBD1. Trimming cost V 11 bases and J 0 bases; bases outside gene matches: 9. The CDR3 is 14 residues long. CDR1 ENHRY and CDR2 SYGVKD come from the germline V gene.

The DNA of the CDR3 is TGCGCCAGCAGCTTGGATTCCCGGGATAAGACCCAGTACTTC. Residues: CASSLDSRDKTQYF. This rearrangement joins TRBV5-1 to TRBJ2-5, with D possibly matching TRBD2 (5 bases). This CDR3 is built from 14 residues. Trimming removed 0 bases from V and 6 bases from J, with 12 bases in between. The germline gives CDR1 SGHRS, CDR2 YFSETQ. The entire variable domain, with the rest obtained from reference TRBV5-1 and TRBJ2-5, is as follows: KAGVTQTPRYLIKTRGQQVTLSCSPISGHRSVSWYQQTPGQGLQFLFEYFSETQRNKGNFPGRFSGRQFSNSRSEMNVSTLELGDSALYLCASSLDSRDKTQYFGPGTRLLVL.

The rearrangement joins TRBV27 to TRBJ1-2; 9 nucleotides match TRBD1. V lost 8 bases, J lost 4 bases, and 5 bases stayed unmatched. Germline assignment: CDR1 MNHEY and CDR2 SMNVEV (reference sequence). The length of the CDR3 is 13 residues. CDR3 protein: CASGTGFFYGYTF. CDR3 in DNA: TGTGCCAGCGGGACAGGGTTCTTCTATGGCTACACCTTC.

The chain employs TRBV18 and TRBJ1-2, with D tentatively TRBD1 (5 bases). Germline V gene data show CDR1 as KGHSH and CDR2 as LQKENI. V was pared by 5 bases and J by 2 bases, with 9 bases between. The CDR3 sequence is 13 residues long. CDR3 nucleotides: TGTGCCAGCTCAGAGGGACTGAACTATGGCTACACCTTC. It translates to CASSEGLNYGYTF.

The chain has TRBV7-9 and TRBJ1-2, with D possibly being TRBD1 (5 bases). The CDR3 is made up of 15 amino acids. V was cut by 5 bases and J by 7 bases, with 20 bases left in between. Germline V gives CDR1 SEHNR, CDR2 FQNEAQ (reference sequence). CDR3 DNA: TGTGCCAGCAGCCGGGGGGTTGAAGGGGTCGCTGGCTACACCTTC. Its protein product is CASSRGVEGVAGYTF.

This chain connects TRBV29-1 to TRBJ1-2; TRBD1 is a possible D gene (5 bases). The CDR3 runs to 16 residues. V gave up 1 base and J gave up 5 bases, with 20 bases separating them. Germline V CDR1 and CDR2: SQVTM, ANQGSEA. The CDR3 sequence: CSVEAGIGSRLYGYTF. CDR3 in DNA: TGCAGCGTTGAAGCAGGGATTGGATCCCGATTATATGGCTACACCTTC. The full variable domain, completed using reference TRBV29-1 and TRBJ1-2, is SAVISQKPSRDICQRGTSLTIQCQVDSQVTMMFWYRQQPGQSLTLIATANQGSEATYESGFVIDKFPISRPNLTFSTLTVSNMSPEDSSIYLCSVEAGIGSRLYGYTFGSGTRLTVV.

The chain recombines TRBV6-1 with TRBJ1-1; D unresolved. CDR1 MNHNS and CDR2 SASEGT come from the germline V gene. The ends were cut back, 4 bases at V and 4 bases at J, with 13 bases in the middle. The CDR3 covers 14 residues. This chain's CDR3 is CASSVTRRGTEAFF. The CDR3 DNA sequence: TGTGCCAGCAGTGTGACAAGACGTGGCACTGAAGCTTTCTTT.

This clone was counted once. The chain links TRBV7-9 to TRBJ2-1; 11 bases are shared with TRBD1. Germline CDR1 reads SEHNR; CDR2 reads FQNEAQ (reference sequence). CDR3 length: 16 residues. V shed 5 bases, J shed 6 bases, and the junction held 9 bases outside the gene matches. CDR3 amino acids: CASSARTGGKVNEQFF. DNA of the CDR3: TGTGCCAGCAGCGCCCGGACAGGGGGCAAGGTCAATGAGCAGTTCTTC.

The V and J genes are TRBV2 and TRBJ1-5, with unresolved D. Trimming pared 5 bases from V and 7 bases from J, leaving 12 bases between. The CDR3 consists of 13 residues. CDR1 SNHLY and CDR2 FYNNEI come from the germline V gene. CDR3 sequence reads: CASSRSEGQPQHF. Here the CDR3 DNA reads TGTGCCAGCAGTAGGAGCGAGGGCCAGCCCCAGCATTTT.

The chain links TRBV18 to TRBJ2-5; D not certain. This CDR3 is 13 amino acids long. Germline-derived CDR1 and CDR2 are KGHSH and LQKENI. The germline V and J ends were trimmed by 3 bases and 2 bases, with 7 bases remaining between them. CDR3 residues: CASSPGQQETQYF. In nucleotides, the CDR3 is TGTGCCAGCTCACCGGGCCAGCAAGAGACCCAGTACTTC.

The V and J genes are TRBV14 and TRBJ1-1; 9 bases fit TRBD1. The V gene's germline CDR1 is SGHDN and CDR2 FVKESK. V lost 3 bases and J lost 13; bases outside the gene matches: 6. The CDR3 contains 12 residues. CDR3 coding DNA: TGTGCCAGCAGCCAGTCGTGGACAGGGGTTTTCTTT. Protein product: CASSQSWTGVFF.

This chain uses TRBV7-9 with TRBJ2-1; TRBD2 aligns across 9 bases. The CDR3 runs to 15 residues. J gave up 4 bases and V 5 bases, and 6 bases lay outside the gene matches. Germline V gene sequence: CDR1 SEHNR, CDR2 FQNEAQ (reference sequence). In DNA, the CDR3 is TGTGCCAGCAGCGCACGACTAGCGGCTTACAATGAGCAGTTCTTC. It is translated as CASSARLAAYNEQFF.

The V and J genes are TRBV13 and TRBJ2-7; D is unresolved. This CDR3 is 15 amino acids long. Germline CDR1 reads PRHDT; CDR2 reads FYEKMQ (reference sequence). Trimming took off 3 bases at V and 5 bases at J, with 17 bases between the two ends. In DNA, the CDR3 is TGTGCCAGCAGCTTCTCCGCGCCTGGGCCTAACGAGCAGTACTTC. Translation: CASSFSAPGPNEQYF.

The gene calls are TRBV4-3 and TRBJ2-7; D is perhaps TRBD1 (5 bases). Per germline, CDR1 LGHNA and CDR2 YSLEER. CDR3 length: 14 residues. Trimming cost V 4 bases and J 5 bases, with 15 bases left between them. The CDR3 DNA follows: TGCGCCAGCAGCCGAAATCCCAGGGCCCACGAGCAGTACTTC. Translation: CASSRNPRAHEQYF.

The gene calls are TRBV9 and TRBJ2-5, with D perhaps TRBD1 (7 bases). V was pared by 5 bases and J by 5 bases, with 10 bases between. Germline CDR1 and CDR2: SGDLS and YYNGEE. The CDR3 extends over 12 amino acids. The CDR3 DNA sequence: TGTGCCAGCAGTCCAGGGGGGGAGACCCAGTACTTC. Translating gives CASSPGGETQYF.

CDR3 protein: CASSALNSGAYNEQFF. For the CDR3, the DNA is TGTGCCAGCAGCGCCCTCAATAGCGGGGCGTACAATGAGCAGTTCTTC. V gene TRBV9 combines with J gene TRBJ2-1, with 8 bases identical to TRBD2. Per the germline V gene, CDR1 is SGDLS and CDR2 is YYNGEE. V shed 3 bases and J 4 bases; nucleotides not matched to a gene: 9. CDR3 size: 16 residues. The full variable domain, its missing parts supplied by reference TRBV9 and TRBJ2-1, is DSGVTQTPKHLITATGQRVTLRCSPRSGDLSVYWYQQSLDQGLQFLIQYYNGEERAKGNILERFSAQQFPDLHSELNLSSLELGDSALYFCASSALNSGAYNEQFFGPGTRLTVL.

This sequence joins TRBV9 and TRBJ2-5; D possibly corresponds to TRBD1 (6 bases). CDR1 and CDR2 from the germline V gene are SGDLS and YYNGEE. V shed 0 bases and J shed 7 bases, with 16 bases lying between them. CDR3 size: 15 residues. CDR3 sequence (DNA): TGTGCCAGCAGCGTAGGTGTAGGTCAACAGGGGACCCAGTACTTC. This codes for CASSVGVGQQGTQYF.

V and J are TRBV6-5 and TRBJ1-6; 7 bases fit TRBD1. The germline gives CDR1 MNHEY, CDR2 SVGAGI. This CDR3 has 16 amino acids. The V gene end was trimmed by 3 bases and the J gene end by 5 bases; junction bases not matched to a gene: 7. The CDR3 here is CASSYGQGVNNSPLHF. CDR3 in DNA: TGTGCCAGCAGTTATGGGCAGGGGGTTAATAATTCACCCCTCCACTTT.

The chain links TRBV14 to TRBJ1-6; TRBD1 is a possible D gene (6 bases). The CDR3 extends over 13 amino acids. The germline V gene has CDR1 SGHDN and CDR2 FVKESK. The ends were cut back, 4 bases at V and 9 bases at J, with 10 bases in the middle. CDR3: CASSPRGGSPLHF. For the CDR3, the DNA is TGTGCCAGCAGCCCAAGGGGGGGTTCACCCCTCCACTTT.

The chain uses TRBV7-9 and TRBJ2-7, with D hard to call. Germline V gives CDR1 SEHNR, CDR2 FQNEAQ (reference sequence). The CDR3 loop spans 12 amino acids. The ends were cut back, 5 bases at V and 2 bases at J, with 7 bases in the middle. CDR3 sequence reads: CASSPPAYEQYF. CDR3 nucleotides: TGTGCCAGCAGCCCCCCTGCCTACGAGCAGTACTTC. The full variable domain, completed using reference TRBV7-9 and TRBJ2-7, is DTGVSQNPRHKITKRGQNVTFRCDPISEHNRLYWYRQTLGQGPEFLTYFQNEAQLEKSRLLSDRFSAERPKGSFSTLEIQRTEQGDSAMYLCASSPPAYEQYFGPGTRLTVT.